The 9 T cell receptor beta chains listed next were all sequenced from one sample in a study of blood T cell repertoires in COVID-19. Some clones are missing from TCRdb's copy, which holds only in-frame ones; the method was immunoSEQ multiplex PCR. The sample records about 210,000 clones, roughly 86% being singletons. The sample taken for sequencing was peripheral blood. The receptor source for this set is a woman aged 40 to 50 with acute or convalescent COVID-19.

This chain connects TRBV12-3 or TRBV12-4 to TRBJ1-4, with D unclear. The CDR3 runs 12 residues. V lost 2 bases, J lost 8 bases, and 6 bases lay in between. CDR3 sequence: CASSLRGEKLFF. In nucleotides, the CDR3 is TGTGCCAGCAGTTTACGCGGGGAAAAACTGTTTTTT.

This rearrangement joins TRBV6-5 to TRBJ1-6, with D tentatively TRBD1 (5 bases). The ends were cut back, 3 bases at V and 7 bases at J, with 16 bases in the middle. The CDR3 has 16 amino acids. Germline CDR1 is MNHEY and CDR2 is SVGAGI. Here the CDR3 DNA reads TGTGCCAGCAGTTATCGTGATTGGGCAGGGAATTCACCCCTCCACTTT. Translation gives CASSYRDWAGNSPLHF.

This chain connects TRBV7-2 to TRBJ1-1; 8 nucleotides match TRBD1. J gave up 4 bases and V 5 bases, and 6 bases lay outside the gene matches. Germline loops: CDR1 SGHTA, CDR2 FQGNSA. CDR3 length: 14 amino acids. The CDR3 loop is CASSVNRGGTEAFF. The CDR3 DNA follows: TGTGCCAGCAGCGTGAACAGGGGGGGCACTGAAGCTTTCTTT.

J is TRBJ2-4 and V is TRBV27; the match to TRBD1 covers 8 bases. Trimming at V came to 5 bases and at J to 6 bases, leaving 12 bases not matched to a gene. In germline, CDR1 is MNHEY, CDR2 SMNVEV (reference sequence). CDR3 length: 16 amino acids. CDR3 coding DNA: TGTGCCAGCAGTCCCTCCAGGGGGCGCCTGGGAAACATTCAGTACTTC. Amino acid sequence: CASSPSRGRLGNIQYF.

The chain couples TRBV6-2 or TRBV6-3 to TRBJ2-7; 12 positions match TRBD2. Germline assignment: CDR1 MNHEY and CDR2 SVGEGT. V trimming: 7 bases; J trimming: 3 bases; junction bases outside the gene matches: 10. This CDR3 comprises 16 residues. The CDR3 nucleotides read TGTGCCAGCACCCCCGGGACTAGCGGGCGCTACTACGAGCAGTACTTC. Its protein is CASTPGTSGRYYEQYF.

V and J are TRBV12-5 and TRBJ2-7; D is ambiguous. This CDR3 comprises 13 residues. The V and J ends lost 2 bases and 6 bases respectively, with 11 bases between them. CDR1 and CDR2 from the germline V gene are LGHNT and FRNRAP. Here the CDR3 reads CASGLNSIGEQYF. The CDR3 region has the DNA TGTGCTAGTGGTTTGAACAGTATAGGCGAGCAGTACTTC.

This sequence joins TRBV29-1 and TRBJ1-1, with D possibly matching TRBD1 (6 bases). Trimming cost V 5 bases and J 5 bases, with 21 bases left between them. The CDR3 totals 15 residues. Germline lookup yields CDR1 SQVTM and CDR2 ANQGSEA. The CDR3 reads CSVFWDNYRGTEAFF. As DNA, the CDR3 is TGCAGCGTTTTCTGGGACAACTATAGGGGGACTGAAGCTTTCTTT.

This sequence joins TRBV4-3 and TRBJ1-5; D unclear. CDR1 and CDR2 from the germline V gene are LGHNA and YSLEER. The CDR3 is 16 residues long. Trimming removed 3 bases from V and 8 bases from J, with 20 bases in between. CDR3 bases: TGCGCCAGCAGCCAGAGATGGGTAGCACCGAACGAGCCCCAGCATTTT. It codes for CASSQRWVAPNEPQHF.

The CDR3, as DNA: TGCGCCAGCAGCTTGGCAGGGACCGGGGAGCTGTTTTTT. This translates into CASSLAGTGELFF. V usage is TRBV5-1 and J usage is TRBJ2-2, with D possibly TRBD1 on 5 matching bases. Germline lookup yields CDR1 SGHRS and CDR2 YFSETQ. The V end was cut by 0 bases, the J end by 5 bases, with 5 bases between. There are 13 residues in the CDR3.